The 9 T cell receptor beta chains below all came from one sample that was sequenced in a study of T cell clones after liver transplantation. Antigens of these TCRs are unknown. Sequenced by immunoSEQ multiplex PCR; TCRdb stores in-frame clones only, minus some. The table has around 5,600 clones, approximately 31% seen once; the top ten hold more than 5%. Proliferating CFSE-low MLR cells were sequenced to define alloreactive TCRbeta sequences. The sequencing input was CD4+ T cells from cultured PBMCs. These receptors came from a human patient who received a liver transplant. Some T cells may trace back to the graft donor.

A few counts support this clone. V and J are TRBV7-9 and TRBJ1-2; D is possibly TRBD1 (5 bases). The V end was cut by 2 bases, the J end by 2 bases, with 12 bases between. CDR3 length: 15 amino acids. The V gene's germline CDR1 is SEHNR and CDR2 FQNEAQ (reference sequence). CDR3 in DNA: TGTGCCAGCAGCTTAATAGGGGACTTAAACTATGGCTACACCTTC. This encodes CASSLIGDLNYGYTF.

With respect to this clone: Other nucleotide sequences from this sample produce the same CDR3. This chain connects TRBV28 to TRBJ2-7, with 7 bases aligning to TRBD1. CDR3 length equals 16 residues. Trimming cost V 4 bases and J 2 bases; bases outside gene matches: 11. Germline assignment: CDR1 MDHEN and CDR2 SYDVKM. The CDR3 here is CASSSTTDRQTYEQYF. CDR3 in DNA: TGTGCCAGCAGTTCAACCACGGACAGGCAAACCTACGAGCAGTACTTC.

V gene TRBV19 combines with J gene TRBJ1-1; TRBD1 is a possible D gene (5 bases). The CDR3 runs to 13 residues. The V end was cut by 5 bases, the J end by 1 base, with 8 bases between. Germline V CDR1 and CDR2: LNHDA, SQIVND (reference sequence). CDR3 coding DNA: TGTGCCAGTAGTTCAACAGGGAACACTGAAGCTTTCTTT. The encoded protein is CASSSTGNTEAFF.

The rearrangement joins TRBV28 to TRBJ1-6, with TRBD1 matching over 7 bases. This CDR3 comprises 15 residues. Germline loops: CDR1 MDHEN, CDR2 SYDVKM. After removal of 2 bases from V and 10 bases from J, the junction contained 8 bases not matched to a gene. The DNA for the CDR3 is TGTGCCAGCAGTTTAGAGGGGGCGCGGGTGTCACCCCTCCACTTT. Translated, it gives CASSLEGARVSPLHF.

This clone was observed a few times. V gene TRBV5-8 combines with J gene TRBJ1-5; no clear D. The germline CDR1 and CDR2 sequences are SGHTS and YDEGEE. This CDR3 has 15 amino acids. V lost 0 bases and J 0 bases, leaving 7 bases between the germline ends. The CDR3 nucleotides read TGTGCCAGCAGCTTGGGTCTTTATAGCAATCAGCCCCAGCATTTT. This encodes CASSLGLYSNQPQHF.

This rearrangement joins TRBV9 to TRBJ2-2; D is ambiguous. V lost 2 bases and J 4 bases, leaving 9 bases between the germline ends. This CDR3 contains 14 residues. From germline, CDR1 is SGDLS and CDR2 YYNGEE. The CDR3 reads CASSVPYPTGELFF. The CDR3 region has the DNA TGTGCCAGCAGCGTGCCCTACCCCACCGGGGAGCTGTTTTTT.

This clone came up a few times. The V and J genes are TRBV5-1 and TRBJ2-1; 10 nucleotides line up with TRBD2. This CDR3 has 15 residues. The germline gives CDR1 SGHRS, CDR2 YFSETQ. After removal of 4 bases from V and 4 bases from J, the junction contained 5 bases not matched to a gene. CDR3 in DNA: TGCGCCAGCAGCGCGGGGACTAGCGTTTACAATGAGCAGTTCTTC. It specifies CASSAGTSVYNEQFF.

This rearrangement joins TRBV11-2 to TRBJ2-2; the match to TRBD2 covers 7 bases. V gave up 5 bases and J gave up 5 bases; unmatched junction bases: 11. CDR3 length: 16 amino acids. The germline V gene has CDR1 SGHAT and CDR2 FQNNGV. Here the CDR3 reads CASSQDPGRRTGELFF. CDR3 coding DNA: TGTGCCAGCAGCCAAGATCCCGGGAGGAGGACCGGGGAGCTGTTTTTT.

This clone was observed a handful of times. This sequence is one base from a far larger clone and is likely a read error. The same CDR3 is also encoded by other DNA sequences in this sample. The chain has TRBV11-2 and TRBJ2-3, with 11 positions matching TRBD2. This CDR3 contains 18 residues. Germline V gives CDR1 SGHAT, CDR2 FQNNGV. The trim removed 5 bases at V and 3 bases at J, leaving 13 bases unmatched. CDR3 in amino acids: CASSHHLGTSGRTDTQYF. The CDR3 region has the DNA TGTGCCAGCAGCCATCACCTCGGCACTAGCGGGAGAACAGATACGCAGTATTTT.